Many counts were recorded for the clone carrying this T cell receptor (beta chain). Antigen: not known. With molecular barcodes, quantitative 5'-RACE was used to make the TCR beta libraries. A single record per CDR3 protein comes from TCRdb applying MiXCR to the 5' RACE reads. The sample shows roughly 490,000 distinct CDR3 sequences, roughly 5% of them seen only once. The sample belongs to a study of CD8 T cells in ankylosing spondylitis. Study conclusions and caveats: Among TCR beta sequences, a motif of under 10 highly homologous variants appeared characteristic of ankylosing spondylitis blood.

This CDR3 comprises 16 residues. Germline assignment: CDR1 SGHDN and CDR2 FVKESK. The V and J ends lost 1 base and 2 bases respectively, with 14 bases between them. The source material was blood, either unsorted or a sorted T cell fraction (not recorded which). This clonotype was sampled from a male donor with ankylosing spondylitis. The gene calls are TRBV14 and TRBJ2-5; D ambiguous. CDR3 residues: CASSQAGEGLQETQYF. Here the CDR3 DNA reads TGTGCCAGCAGCCAAGCAGGTGAAGGTTTGCAAGAGACCCAGTACTTC.